The 29 T cell receptor beta chains in this list originate from one sample, sequenced in a study of T cells expressing NK-cell markers (dated by TCRdb to the early 2020s). Library preparation used 5' RACE. Sequenced on an Illumina HiSeq 2000. TCRdb reprocessed the reads; each CDR3 protein sequence makes one entry, and DNA is unavailable. The sample table gives about 380,000 distinct CDR3 sequences. The top ten clones comprise 5.2% of the sample. The specimen sequenced was blood T cells: a sorted CD56 or NKG2C T cell subset, CD4+ or CD8+ T cells, or bulk PBMC T cells (not recorded which). Receptors were obtained from a man aged 18 to 69 in good health.

V usage is TRBV6-5 and J usage is TRBJ1-2; the TCRdb D gene call, TRBD1, has no DNA to confirm it. Per the germline V gene, CDR1 is MNHEY and CDR2 is SVGAGI. The CDR3 is 15 residues long. The CDR3 loop reads CASSYSKGQHYGYTF.

This sequence joins TRBV6-6 and TRBJ2-1; TCRdb's D call, TRBD1, is unchecked because there is no DNA. Germline CDR1 MNHNY, CDR2 SVGAGI (reference sequence). CDR3 size: 12 residues. CDR3 residues: CASSTTDNEQFF.

The rearrangement links TRBV6-1 to TRBJ2-5; absent DNA, TCRdb's TRBD1 call cannot be checked. There are 16 residues in the CDR3. CDR1 is MNHNS, CDR2 SASEGT, per germline. CDR3 region: CASSRNRDRVLQTQYF.

V usage is TRBV6-5 and J usage is TRBJ2-7; as DNA is missing, the TRBD2 call by TCRdb cannot be tested. Germline V gene lookup returns CDR1 MNHEY and CDR2 SVGAGI. The CDR3 is 15 amino acids. The CDR3 spells CASSYPGEGRYEQYF.

The CDR3 loop reads CASSQEVRVSYNEQFF. The chain uses TRBV4-2 and TRBJ2-1. This CDR3 contains 16 residues. The germline V gene encodes CDR1 LGHNA and CDR2 YNFKEQ.

The chain joins TRBV12-3 or TRBV12-4 to TRBJ2-2; TCRdb picks TRBD1, but there is no DNA to check that call. The CDR3 runs 14 residues. The CDR3 loop is CASRGQGVGGELFF.

V gene TRBV7-2 combines with J gene TRBJ1-5; TCRdb's D gene call, TRBD1, goes unchecked for lack of DNA. CDR3 length: 14 residues. The germline V gene encodes CDR1 SGHTA and CDR2 FQGNSA. Here the CDR3 reads CASNDGPDNQPQHF.

The chain recombines TRBV10-3 with TRBJ2-3. From germline, CDR1 is ENHRY and CDR2 SYGVKD. The CDR3 is 13 amino acids. The CDR3 loop reads CALGDPSTDTQYF.

V and J are TRBV11-2 and TRBJ1-1. Germline V gives CDR1 SGHAT, CDR2 FQNNGV. The CDR3 sequence is 15 residues long. The chain's CDR3 is CASSPSGSLNTEAFF.

This sequence joins TRBV7-2 and TRBJ1-2; TCRdb returns TRBD1, unconfirmable since there is no DNA. In germline, CDR1 is SGHTA, CDR2 FQGNSA. The CDR3 spans 14 residues. This CDR3 reads CASSLEGAWYGYTF. Filled out from reference TRBV7-2 and TRBJ1-2, the complete variable domain reads GAGVSQSPSNKVTEKGKDVELRCDPISGHTALYWYRQSLGQGLEFLIYFQGNSAPDKSGLPSDRFSAERTGGSVSTLTIQRTQQEDSAVYLCASSLEGAWYGYTFGSGTRLTVV.

The chain is built from TRBV29-1 and TRBJ2-3. The CDR3 extends over 15 amino acids. CDR1 is SQVTM and CDR2 is ANQGSEA in the germline V gene. CDR3 protein: CSVTRTTASTDTQYF.

The chain couples TRBV5-8 to TRBJ1-2; TCRdb's D call of TRBD1 is untestable without DNA. The CDR3 contains 16 residues. Germline-derived CDR1 and CDR2 are SGHTS and YDEGEE. CDR3: CASSLAGARVNYGYTF.

V usage is TRBV21-1 and J usage is TRBJ2-5. TRBV21-1 is reported as a pseudogene. This CDR3 spans 11 amino acids. CDR3 protein: CASRQVETQYF.

This chain connects TRBV7-9 to TRBJ1-1. Per germline, CDR1 SEHNR and CDR2 FQNEAQ (reference sequence). The CDR3 is 12 amino acids. The CDR3 sequence is CASSLAQSGAFF.

This chain connects TRBV18 to TRBJ1-2. The germline CDR1 and CDR2 sequences are KGHSH and LQKENI. The CDR3 is made up of 12 amino acids. CDR3 amino acids: CASSPTNYGYTF. The variable domain in full, with the rest retrieved from reference TRBV18 and TRBJ1-2, is NAGVMQNPRHLVRRRGQEARLRCSPMKGHSHVYWYRQLPEEGLKFMVYLQKENIIDESGMPKERFSAEFPKEGPSILRIQQVVRGDSAAYFCASSPTNYGYTFGSGTRLTVV.

The chain employs TRBV12-5 and TRBJ2-7; TCRdb gives TRBD2 as the D gene, but with no DNA this cannot be confirmed. This CDR3 comprises 16 residues. The germline gives CDR1 LGHNT, CDR2 FRNRAP. CDR3 residues: CASGLLAGGSGHEQYF.

The chain joins TRBV6-1 to TRBJ1-5; TCRdb names TRBD1, which stays unverified in the absence of DNA. The V gene's germline CDR1 is MNHNS and CDR2 SASEGT. The CDR3 has 15 residues. The CDR3 loop reads CASRALGGGGQPQHF.

The CDR3 reads CSAAPGTLQYF. The chain has TRBV20-1 and TRBJ2-7; TCRdb lists TRBD2, though no DNA is available to test this call. The germline V gene encodes CDR1 DFQATT and CDR2 SNEGSKA (reference sequence). The CDR3 loop spans 11 amino acids.

This chain uses TRBV30 with TRBJ1-6. Germline lookup yields CDR1 GTSNPN and CDR2 SVGIG (reference sequence). This CDR3 is 15 amino acids long. This CDR3 reads CAWSRTYQDNSPLHF.

V gene TRBV6-1 combines with J gene TRBJ1-1; TCRdb's D call, TRBD1, is unchecked because there is no DNA. The CDR3 runs 13 residues. Germline V gene lookup returns CDR1 MNHNS and CDR2 SASEGT. CDR3 amino acids: CASSVPRQIEAFF.

The V call is TRBV20-1, the J call TRBJ1-2; the D gene TCRdb calls, TRBD1, cannot be checked with no DNA. The CDR3 has 17 residues. CDR1 is DFQATT and CDR2 is SNEGSKA in the germline V gene (reference sequence). The CDR3 protein is CSARVPSSGQGKRGYTF.

The chain employs TRBV3-1 and TRBJ2-2; TCRdb calls TRBD2, which cannot be checked without DNA. Germline V lookup: CDR1 LGHDT, CDR2 YNNKEL (reference sequence). The CDR3 totals 17 residues. The CDR3 sequence: CASSQATSGANTGELFF.

The chain links TRBV5-1 to TRBJ2-5; the TCRdb D gene call, TRBD2, has no DNA to confirm it. Germline CDR1 reads SGHRS; CDR2 reads YFSETQ. The length of the CDR3 is 15 residues. CDR3 residues: CASSPTSGGASSQYF. The complete variable domain, with remaining parts taken from reference TRBV5-1 and TRBJ2-5, reads KAGVTQTPRYLIKTRGQQVTLSCSPISGHRSVSWYQQTPGQGLQFLFEYFSETQRNKGNFPGRFSGRQFSNSRSEMNVSTLELGDSALYLCASSPTSGGASSQYFGPGTRLLVL.

The chain has TRBV5-4 and TRBJ2-1; TCRdb returns TRBD1, unconfirmable since there is no DNA. The V gene's germline CDR1 is SGHNT and CDR2 YYREEE (reference sequence). This CDR3 is built from 15 residues. The CDR3 is CASSPWGGGNVEQFF.

The chain uses TRBV24-1 and TRBJ2-3; TCRdb's assignment of TRBD1 cannot be checked, as there is no DNA. Germline assignment: CDR1 KGHDR and CDR2 SFDVKD. This CDR3 is 15 amino acids long. CDR3 loop: CATSDPGTAGDTQYF.

V is TRBV3-1 and J is TRBJ2-1; with no DNA, the TCRdb D assignment of TRBD2 cannot be verified. The CDR3 sequence is 14 residues long. CDR1 and CDR2 (germline): LGHDT, YNNKEL (reference sequence). Here the CDR3 reads CASSRRGGVDEQFF.

The V gene is TRBV9, the J gene TRBJ2-3; TCRdb calls TRBD2, which cannot be checked without DNA. CDR1 and CDR2 from the germline V gene are SGDLS and YYNGEE. This CDR3 contains 16 residues. This chain's CDR3 is CASSPKGSGQTDTQYF.

The chain has TRBV25-1 and TRBJ2-1; as DNA is missing, the TRBD2 call by TCRdb cannot be tested. This CDR3 has 15 amino acids. Looked up from germline, CDR1 is MGHDK and CDR2 is SYGVNS. The CDR3 spells CASSEGLAGRDEQFF.

The V gene is TRBV20-1, the J gene TRBJ2-1; TCRdb's assignment of TRBD1 cannot be checked, as there is no DNA. Germline V gene data show CDR1 as DFQATT and CDR2 as SNEGSKA (reference sequence). The CDR3 length is 12 residues. The CDR3 protein is CSASKIGDEQFF.